Listed below are T cell receptor beta chains from one sample, sequenced in a study of control samples from healthy donors and cancer patients. Libraries were prepared by immunoSEQ multiplex PCR; TCRdb keeps only in-frame clonotypes and omits some of them. The sample consists of approximately 170,000 clones, just under 95% of them appearing once. Sequences were obtained from blood. The origin of the receptors is a woman aged 60-75 years in good health. The CDR3 runs from the conserved cysteine through the conserved F or W. Fields, in order: V gene, CDR3 protein.

>TRBV7-2
CASMGGVHEQYF
>TRBV6-1
CASSEGWGTYTGELFF
>TRBV11-3
CASSRTSGGAWNEQFF
>TRBV6-5
CASSYDAQGNNYGYTF
>TRBV2
CASDPLGEAFF
>TRBV5-1
CASSFPTTGEATDTQYF
>TRBV25-1
CASSESGSKNIQYF
>TRBV2
CASSPGGQTDTQYF
>TRBV7-6
CASSTGANTGELFF
>TRBV19
CASSVRDSTDGYTF
>TRBV7-2
CASSPRNTGELFF
>TRBV29-1
CSAPGQGGSEQYF
>TRBV5-1
CASSLVGGVYNEQFF
>TRBV4-3
CASSPRSGPFAEAFF
>TRBV5-1
CASSLAGGRNTEAFF
>TRBV7-9
CASSLAWQSGANVLTF